This record covers a single T cell receptor beta chain. Its antigen is not known. TCRdb re-called the reads with MiXCR, one entry per CDR3 protein. The sample has about half a million distinct CDR3 sequences; about 33% are singletons. The sample is drawn from a study of T cell repertoires in cytomegalovirus infection. Study-wide points: In two of eight donors, the top clonotype was HLA-C-restricted CMV-specific.

CDR3 length: 18 residues. V was clipped by 0 bases and J by 5 bases, with 23 bases between them. Germline assignment: CDR1 LGHNA and CDR2 YSLEER. J is TRBJ2-7 and V is TRBV4-3; a weak D match, TRBD1 (7 bases). The source material was cultured PBMCs, sampled from culture after CMV antigen stimulation. This receptor was identified in a human donor in good health (CMV status not recorded). Some clones in this sample may be carry-over from other donors' samples. CDR3 bases: TGCGCCAGCAGCCAAGATATGGGAGAATCAGGGGGGAACCACGAGCAGTACTTC. Its protein is CASSQDMGESGGNHEQYF.